Listed below are T cell receptor beta chains from one sample, sequenced in a study of cytomegalovirus exposure and HLA in healthy donors. Profiled with immunoSEQ multiplex PCR; TCRdb holds only in-frame clones, not every one. The table shows tens of thousands of clones, with about four fifths occurring only once. The sample consisted of PBMCs. These receptors came from a middle-aged woman in good health and CMV-seropositive. CDR3s include the opening cysteine and the closing phenylalanine or tryptophan. The D gene is left open where the match is weak.

D gene | V gene | CDR3 protein
NA | TRBV5-6 | CASSLVGATDTQYF
TRBD2 | TRBV7-9 | CASSLLAGGAYEQYF
NA | TRBV5-1 | CASSPGNTGTDTQYF
NA | TRBV7-9 | CASTSSHGYTF
NA | TRBV29-1 | CSVGQYNEKLFF
NA | TRBV5-1 | CASSLSSGYEQYF
NA | TRBV5-6 | CASIPPGSYGYTF
NA | TRBV7-6 | CASSIMQGNTIYF
NA | TRBV7-9 | CASSLVSSYNEQFF
TRBD1 | TRBV10-3 | CAISEVTGATEAFF
NA | TRBV7-2 | CASSLGGYASYEQYF
TRBD2 | TRBV19 | CASSIASGTSTDTQYF
NA | TRBV7-9 | CASSLEIGGYGYTF
NA | TRBV7-9 | CASSLGGQGYGYTF
NA | TRBV5-8 | CASSLKGIPSYEQYF
NA | TRBV2 | CASSAFASWVNTGELFF
NA | TRBV19 | CASSMSKIAVSYTDTQYF
NA | TRBV4-3 | CASSQRGVRADTQYF
TRBD1 | TRBV28 | CASSLIQGAQETQYF
NA | TRBV28 | CASSRRVEAFF
NA | TRBV5-6 | CASSLFRFNEKLVF
NA | TRBV30 | CAWSETRQRPTYEQYF
TRBD1 | TRBV29-1 | CSALTGTYEQYF
TRBD2 | TRBV6-1 | CASSEGLAGDPYNEQFF